The 6 T cell receptor beta chains below all came from one sample that was sequenced in a study of shared clonotypes between healthy human individuals. TCRdb keeps only in-frame clones here, not all; method: immunoSEQ multiplex PCR. The sample lists roughly 1,000,000 clones, more than 75% occurring once. The sequencing input was memory CD4+ T cells from PBMCs. The subset was: CD45RA-negative fraction. These receptors originate from a man aged 18 to 30 in good health. Some clones in this sample may be carry-over from other donors' samples.

The V and J genes are TRBV2 and TRBJ2-2; 10 nucleotides match TRBD2. After removal of 6 bases from V and 6 bases from J, the junction contained 7 bases not matched to a gene. Germline values: CDR1 SNHLY, CDR2 FYNNEI. CDR3 length: 15 amino acids. The CDR3 here is CASRRAGGVAGELFF. CDR3 DNA: TGTGCCAGCAGGAGAGCGGGAGGGGTAGCCGGGGAGCTGTTTTTT.

The chain uses TRBV27 and TRBJ2-3, with 9 bases that match TRBD2. The germline gives CDR1 MNHEY, CDR2 SMNVEV (reference sequence). The CDR3 extends over 16 amino acids. Germline trimming cut 4 bases from V and 3 bases from J; bases unmatched to any gene: 8. Written as DNA, the CDR3 is TGTGCCAGCAGTTCGCTAGCGGGAACGGGGACAGATACGCAGTATTTT. Translating it yields CASSSLAGTGTDTQYF.

The count of this clone is one. The chain joins TRBV11-1 to TRBJ2-1; D is unresolved. The CDR3 contains 13 residues. Germline V gene sequence: CDR1 SGHAT, CDR2 FQDESV (reference sequence). Between the trimmed V and J ends, which lost 3 bases and 4 bases, there was a span of 7 bases. The CDR3 DNA follows: TGTGCCAGCAGCTTCTCCAGTTACAATGAGCAGTTCTTC. Protein sequence: CASSFSSYNEQFF.

The gene calls are TRBV28 and TRBJ2-7; 9 nucleotides match TRBD2. Germline assignment: CDR1 MDHEN and CDR2 SYDVKM. CDR3 length: 13 residues. V dropped 6 bases and J dropped 6; count of bases not matched to a gene: 6. The CDR3 reads CASRTSGHPEQYF. CDR3 sequence (DNA): TGTGCCAGCAGGACTAGCGGACACCCCGAGCAGTACTTC.

This sequence joins TRBV6-5 and TRBJ1-1; weak D call: TRBD1 (6 bases). The V end was cut by 0 bases, the J end by 4 bases, with 12 bases between. The CDR3 spans 15 residues. Germline loops: CDR1 MNHEY, CDR2 SVGAGI. The CDR3 is CASSYSTRGSTEAFF. In DNA, the CDR3 is TGTGCCAGCAGTTACTCGACCAGGGGTTCCACTGAAGCTTTCTTT.

The chain recombines TRBV5-1 with TRBJ2-1; tentative D call: TRBD2 (7 bases). With 2 bases removed from V and 2 bases from J, the gap between germline ends came to 11 bases. Germline CDR1 reads SGHRS; CDR2 reads YFSETQ. CDR3 length: 15 residues. The CDR3 here is CASSFDGGPYNEQFF. The CDR3 nucleotides are TGCGCCAGCAGCTTTGACGGGGGGCCCTACAATGAGCAGTTCTTC.